The entry that follows covers one T cell receptor (beta chain) sequence. This clonotype was observed at least ten times. Its antigen is still unknown. No base quality values were provided; no much bigger clone lies one nucleotide off. Per the publication, the time point label means: newly diagnosed GD, antithyroid drugs for less than 3 months. RNA was extracted from PBMCs in TRIzol for both TCR sequencing and RNA sequencing. The diagnosis of Graves' disease followed American Thyroid Association guidelines. Patients for the study were recruited at an endocrinology department in Xi'an, China. Each patient gave approximately 9.7 milliliters of peripheral blood, collected in an EDTA anticoagulant tube. PBMCs were isolated by Ficoll Paque Plus density gradient separation without further T cell sorting. An Agilent 2100 Bioanalyzer and agarose gel were used to check RNA quality, and a NanoDrop 2000 was used to measure RNA concentration.

This entry comes from a study of regulatory T cells in long-lasting Graves disease (TCRdb year 2021). With regard to the full study: Newly diagnosed Graves' disease patients had taken antithyroid drugs for less than 3 months. Peripheral blood TCR sequencing and RNA sequencing compared persistent Graves' disease patients with newly diagnosed Graves' disease patients. The study took place in China and was registered as a clinical trial. TCR sequencing covered 13 persistent and roughly 20 newly diagnosed Graves' disease patients, 33 samples in total.

The receptor library was made with multiplex PCR. The listed sequencing device is Illumina HiSeq 4000. To build TCR beta libraries, CDR3 regions were amplified by Arm-PCR using iRepertoire HTBI primers. Gel purification was performed on PCR products prior to sequencing. For the original study's pipeline: Across samples, fewer than 70 TRBV and 14 TRBJ segments were identified and used for gene usage analysis of CDR3 amino acid clonotypes. Filtered high-quality paired reads were merged into contigs using COPE and FqMerger. BLAST was used to align contigs to the IMGT TRBV, TRBD and TRBJ reference genes, and CDR3 was defined following IMGT. Clonotypes above 0.1% frequency were classified as highly expanded clones. Shannon entropy was used to measure repertoire diversity, and the Gini coefficient was used to measure V-J evenness. A clonotype was considered public if more than one individual shared it. The public reads were reprocessed in TCRdb via fastp at Q25 and MiXCR, keeping in-frame beta chains. Every CDR3 protein is listed once, alongside the most common genes and DNA of its rows. The V and J calls were not made by the authors but by TCRdb's processing. In all, the sample holds approximately 400,000 distinct CDR3 sequences, and roughly 15% of those were seen once. 20% to 25% of the sample is taken by the ten largest.

Broad study findings and their caveats: The study examined only peripheral blood because the primary lesion, thyroid tissue, could not be accessed. Patients with persistent disease shared more public clonotypes (about 3,000) than newly diagnosed patients did (nearly 1,000). Sequencing and analysis were limited to the TCR beta chain. Compared with newly diagnosed patients, persistent Graves' disease patients had lower TCR Shannon entropy and fewer highly expanded clones, which suggests clonal expansion. As a limitation, the authors acknowledged that the small sample size may reduce accuracy.

The TCR comes from a female donor with Graves disease. The sample consisted of peripheral blood mononuclear cells (PBMCs), taken at new diagnosis, from a patient treated with antithyroid drugs.

The CDR3 protein is CASSRTEVLYGYTF. The DNA is TGTGCCAGCAGTAGGACGGAAGTACTCTATGGCTACACCTTC. The sequence is built from TRBV6-2 or TRBV6-3 and TRBJ1-2; there is no confident call for the D gene. The germline V gene encodes CDR1 MNHEY and CDR2 SVGEGT. V drops 5 bases and J drops 4 bases, leaving 14 bases in between. From its cysteine to its phenylalanine, the CDR3 spans 14 amino acids. Kept here is only the CDR3 DNA, which spans 42 bases and is read in frame from base 1.